The 24 T cell receptor beta chains below were found in one sample sequenced in a study of shared clonotypes between healthy human individuals. Assay used: immunoSEQ multiplex PCR; TCRdb lists only in-frame clones, some missing. The sample yields 470,000 or so clones, almost 80% seen once. Input material: PBMCs. All receptors derive from a woman aged 40 to 49 in good health. Some clones in this sample may be carry-over from other donors' samples.

The chain uses TRBV5-1 and TRBJ1-3; TRBD1 matches 7 bases. Germline V lookup: CDR1 SGHRS, CDR2 YFSETQ. This CDR3 is built from 14 residues. V gave up 1 base and J gave up 4 bases; unmatched junction bases: 2. CDR3: CASSLTGVGNTIYF. The CDR3 bases are TGCGCCAGCAGCTTGACAGGGGTCGGAAACACCATATATTTT. The full variable domain, completed using reference TRBV5-1 and TRBJ1-3, is KAGVTQTPRYLIKTRGQQVTLSCSPISGHRSVSWYQQTPGQGLQFLFEYFSETQRNKGNFPGRFSGRQFSNSRSEMNVSTLELGDSALYLCASSLTGVGNTIYFGEGSWLTVV.

The chain combines TRBV19 with TRBJ1-2, with D perhaps matching TRBD1 (5 bases). Trimming shortened V by 2 bases and J by 4 bases, and 11 bases separated the two germline ends. The CDR3 totals 14 residues. Germline assignment: CDR1 LNHDA and CDR2 SQIVND (reference sequence). Here the CDR3 DNA reads TGTGCCAGTAGTATACTACGGGGCAGCTATGGCTACACCTTC. Its protein product is CASSILRGSYGYTF.

The table lists this clone with a count of one. V gene TRBV30 combines with J gene TRBJ2-2; D possibly corresponds to TRBD1 (6 bases). Germline loops: CDR1 GTSNPN, CDR2 SVGIG (reference sequence). The CDR3 contains 15 residues. V gave up 2 bases and J gave up 3 bases, with 13 bases separating them. The CDR3 sequence: CAWSSGTQYTGELFF. In nucleotides, the CDR3 is TGTGCCTGGAGTTCCGGGACACAATACACCGGGGAGCTGTTTTTT.

Comments on this clone: A far more abundant clone sits one base away, making this likely a read error. Other nucleotide sequences in the sample specify the same CDR3. V is TRBV6-4 and J is TRBJ2-2, with TRBD2 matching 8 bases. This CDR3 has 15 amino acids. Germline V lookup: CDR1 MRHNA, CDR2 SNTAGT. The CDR3 reads CASSDSSGNTGELFF. Written as DNA, the CDR3 is TGTGCCAGCAGTGACTCTAGCGGGAACACCGGAGAGCTGTTTTTT.

The chain carries TRBV28 and TRBJ1-2; the D gene is possibly TRBD1 (5 bases). The CDR3 covers 13 residues. Germline loops: CDR1 MDHEN, CDR2 SYDVKM. The V end lost 6 bases, the J end lost 8 bases, and 16 bases lay between the germline ends. The CDR3 here is CASRSQGEGGYTF. The DNA for the CDR3 is TGTGCCAGCAGGTCTCAGGGCGAGGGGGGCTACACCTTC.

The CDR3 region is CASSLGTGGPVDEQYF. Written as DNA, the CDR3 is TGTGCCAGCAGCTTAGGGACGGGGGGGCCGGTAGACGAGCAGTACTTC. The genes are TRBV7-9 and TRBJ2-5; 8 nucleotides align to TRBD2. The DNA end is more similar to TRBJ2-7, so the J call may be wrong. The CDR3 has 16 residues. Germline-derived CDR1 and CDR2 are SEHNR and FQNEAQ (reference sequence).

This chain connects TRBV5-1 to TRBJ1-1; D is uncertain. Looked up from germline, CDR1 is SGHRS and CDR2 is YFSETQ. V gave up 3 bases and J gave up 2 bases, with 8 bases separating them. There are 13 residues in the CDR3. CDR3 DNA sequence: TGCGCCAGCAGCTCGAACCAAAACACTGAAGCTTTCTTT. Protein: CASSSNQNTEAFF.

The sample holds a few counts of this clone. The rearrangement joins TRBV29-1 to TRBJ1-4, with TRBD1 matching over 7 bases. Germline V CDR1 and CDR2: SQVTM, ANQGSEA. The CDR3 spans 12 residues. V trimming: 6 bases; J trimming: 4 bases; junction bases outside the gene matches: 2. CDR3 coding DNA: TGCAGCGTACAGGGGATTAATGAAAAACTGTTTTTT. Its protein is CSVQGINEKLFF.

This chain links TRBV9 with TRBJ2-1; D uncertain. The CDR3 totals 14 residues. CDR1 SGDLS and CDR2 YYNGEE come from the germline V gene. Between the trimmed V and J ends, which lost 0 bases and 5 bases, there was a span of 9 bases. The CDR3 DNA reads as TGTGCCAGCAGCGTAGGATTGGCAAACAATGAGCAGTTCTTC. Its protein product is CASSVGLANNEQFF.

The V and J genes are TRBV9 and TRBJ2-1, with 7 bases fitting TRBD1. V trimming: 0 bases; J trimming: 3 bases; junction bases outside the gene matches: 3. Looked up from germline, CDR1 is SGDLS and CDR2 is YYNGEE. The CDR3 totals 15 residues. CDR3 DNA sequence: TGTGCCAGCAGCGTAGACGGACAGGTCTACAATGAGCAGTTCTTC. As protein: CASSVDGQVYNEQFF.

This sequence joins TRBV11-2 and TRBJ2-7; D is perhaps TRBD2 (5 bases). The germline CDR1 and CDR2 sequences are SGHAT and FQNNGV. The CDR3 spans 15 residues. Deletions cut 3 bases from V and 4 bases from J, with 16 bases between. For the CDR3, the DNA is TGTGCCAGCAGCTTCAAATTAGCGATCATTTACGAGCAGTACTTC. Translation: CASSFKLAIIYEQYF.

The gene calls are TRBV7-9 and TRBJ2-1; perhaps TRBD2 as D (5 bases). CDR1 and CDR2 (germline): SEHNR, FQNEAQ (reference sequence). This CDR3 has 14 residues. Trimming removed 1 base at V and 6 bases at J, with 10 bases between. The CDR3 sequence: CASSLVLRGNEQFF. The CDR3 bases are TGTGCCAGCAGCTTAGTTCTCCGGGGCAATGAGCAGTTCTTC.

In its sample, this clone was seen once. The chain combines TRBV7-2 with TRBJ2-6, with D possibly being TRBD1 (5 bases). V lost 6 bases, J lost 2 bases, and 17 bases lay in between. CDR1 and CDR2 from the germline V gene are SGHTA and FQGNSA. The length of the CDR3 is 17 residues. The CDR3 loop is CASRSPQVLTGANVLTF. DNA of the CDR3: TGTGCCAGCAGATCCCCACAGGTTTTAACTGGGGCCAACGTCCTGACTTTC.

The table lists this clone with a count of one. The chain is built from TRBV28 and TRBJ1-5; tentative D call: TRBD1 (5 bases). Germline V lookup: CDR1 MDHEN, CDR2 SYDVKM. With 3 bases removed from V and 1 base from J, the gap between germline ends came to 25 bases. The CDR3 is made up of 20 amino acids. The CDR3 DNA reads TGTGCCAGCAGTTTTTACGTGGTTTCCAAGGGGCGAGGAAGCAATCAGCCCCAGCATTTT. It encodes CASSFYVVSKGRGSNQPQHF.

The chain employs TRBV9 and TRBJ2-2; TRBD1 matches at 7 bases. The germline CDR1 and CDR2 sequences are SGDLS and YYNGEE. Unmatched junction bases numbered 8, after V lost 4 bases and J lost 5 bases. The CDR3 length is 15 residues. CDR3 nucleotide sequence: TGTGCCAGCAGCCCCCGGGACAGAACTACCGGGGAGCTGTTTTTT. Translating gives CASSPRDRTTGELFF.

CDR3 coding DNA: TGTGCCACCAGCCCCCCCCAGAGAGAAGCTTTCTTT. Protein product: CATSPPQREAFF. The chain couples TRBV15 to TRBJ1-1; D call uncertain. The germline V gene has CDR1 LNHNV and CDR2 YYDKDF (reference sequence). With 5 bases removed from V and 8 bases from J, the gap between germline ends came to 12 bases. The CDR3 spans 12 residues.

This clone was detected once. The rearrangement uses TRBV7-9 and TRBJ2-1; possibly TRBD1 for D (6 bases). The germline V and J ends were trimmed by 5 bases and 4 bases, with 9 bases remaining between them. The CDR3 is 13 amino acids. CDR1 and CDR2 (germline): SEHNR, FQNEAQ (reference sequence). In DNA form, the CDR3 reads TGTGCCAGCAGCCACAGGGATTACAATGAGCAGTTCTTC. Amino acids: CASSHRDYNEQFF.

This clone showed up just once. The chain employs TRBV30 and TRBJ2-5; D not certain. CDR1 is GTSNPN and CDR2 is SVGIG in the germline V gene (reference sequence). V lost 3 bases and J 1 base, leaving 6 bases between the germline ends. This CDR3 is 12 amino acids long. This CDR3 is CAWSPIQETQYF. The CDR3 bases are TGTGCCTGGAGCCCGATCCAAGAGACCCAGTACTTC.

This chain links TRBV30 with TRBJ2-7; 7 nucleotides align to TRBD1. The CDR3 has 12 amino acids. The germline CDR1 and CDR2 sequences are GTSNPN and SVGIG (reference sequence). After removal of 5 bases from V and 5 bases from J, the junction contained 6 bases not matched to a gene. CDR3 residues: CAWSGTEDEQYF. CDR3 bases: TGTGCCTGGTCCGGGACAGAGGACGAGCAGTACTTC.

This chain joins TRBV5-6 and TRBJ2-3; no reliable D call. CDR3 size: 14 residues. The V end was cut by 2 bases, the J end by 0 bases, with 7 bases between. From germline, CDR1 is SGHDT and CDR2 YYEEEE. The CDR3 DNA reads TGTGCCAGCAGCTTTCCAGCTAGCACAGATACGCAGTATTTT. Amino acids: CASSFPASTDTQYF. The variable domain in full, completed from reference TRBV5-6 and TRBJ2-3, reads DAGVTQSPTHLIKTRGQQVTLRCSPKSGHDTVSWYQQALGQGPQFIFQYYEEEERQRGNFPDRFSGHQFPNYSSELNVNALLLGDSALYLCASSFPASTDTQYFGPGTRLTVL.

The chain has TRBV28 and TRBJ2-2; 7 bases are shared with TRBD2. The CDR3 has 16 residues. Germline V CDR1 and CDR2: MDHEN, SYDVKM. The V gene end was trimmed by 6 bases and the J gene end by 0 bases; junction bases not matched to a gene: 7. CDR3 protein: CASRRPSGTNTGELFF. CDR3 coding DNA: TGTGCCAGCAGGCGGCCGAGCGGGACGAACACCGGGGAGCTGTTTTTT.

V and J are TRBV29-1 and TRBJ1-2; maybe TRBD1 (5 bases). The CDR3 covers 13 residues. In germline, CDR1 is SQVTM, CDR2 ANQGSEA. Trimming removed 4 bases at V and 3 bases at J, with 12 bases between. This CDR3 is CSVGVARDYGYTF. The CDR3 coding sequence is TGCAGCGTTGGAGTAGCCAGGGACTATGGCTACACCTTC. Complete variable domain (other parts from reference TRBV29-1 and TRBJ1-2): SAVISQKPSRDICQRGTSLTIQCQVDSQVTMMFWYRQQPGQSLTLIATANQGSEATYESGFVIDKFPISRPNLTFSTLTVSNMSPEDSSIYLCSVGVARDYGYTFGSGTRLTVV.

The table lists this clone with a count of one. The chain carries TRBV7-9 and TRBJ2-7; the D gene is possibly TRBD2 (5 bases). In germline, CDR1 is SEHNR, CDR2 FQNEAQ (reference sequence). V was cut by 4 bases and J by 1 base, with 8 bases left in between. CDR3 length equals 13 residues. The CDR3 coding sequence is TGTGCCAGCAGCTCCGCGGGTTCCTACGAGCAGTACTTC. It encodes CASSSAGSYEQYF.

The rearrangement joins TRBV28 to TRBJ2-1, with 13 positions matching TRBD2. The CDR3 runs to 17 residues. Germline trimming cut 3 bases from V and 6 bases from J; bases unmatched to any gene: 8. Germline CDR1 is MDHEN and CDR2 is SYDVKM. The CDR3 is CASSFRTSGGTSNEQFF. CDR3 bases: TGTGCCAGCAGTTTCCGGACTAGCGGGGGTACCTCCAATGAGCAGTTCTTC.